This TCR beta chain was sequenced in a study of blood T cell repertoires in COVID-19 (dated by TCRdb to 2019 to 2021). Looking at the study overall: Samples from collaborators originated in the United States, Italy and Spain and spanned both the acute and convalescent phases of COVID-19. The prospective study material was composed of cDNA or gDNA derived from T cells, B-cell-depleted T cells, or PBMCs. The dataset comprised deeply sampled blood TCRbeta repertoires from subjects exposed to, actively infected with, or recovered from COVID-19. The repertoires were made available in a free public database intended to serve as a resource for research on the immune response to SARS-CoV-2. Samples were obtained from the ongoing ImmuneRACE study (first 160 participants) and from roughly 1,300 subjects provided by 6 global collaborators. Nearly every sample came with metadata listing a de-identified subject ID, COVID-19 status, age in years and sex. Where available, HLA class I and class II types were taken from metadata supplied by the sample provider and were not determined by assay-based typing. What the study reported, not specific to this receptor: How much clinical and demographic metadata was included differed by source and by participant, and the metadata was provided uncurated.

TCRbeta CDR3 regions were amplified from genomic DNA by means of the immunoSEQ Assay, a bias-controlled multiplex PCR. The source study handled its data this way. Within the assay, amplification of reference gene primers was used to estimate how many nucleated cells each sample contained. To quantify the absolute abundance of each unique TCRbeta CDR3 rearrangement, sequence reads were collapsed and filtered. For each sample, productive Simpson clonality was calculated as the square root of Simpson's diversity index across productive rearrangements. This is the immuneACCESS table as TCRdb keeps it, with only in-frame sequences that have V and J called. A part of the clones is gone; compared with another copy, unresolved V genes explain less than half, and the rest is unexplained. Clone size and the V and J calls come from that table; the DNA yielded D and trimming. This sample lists 95,000 to 150,000 clones; 70% to 85% were detected once. Jointly, the top ten make up about 0.85% of the sample.

As concerns this clone: Its antigen remains undetermined. Base qualities were left out, and no much larger clone turns up one base away.

The collaborating institutions used their own protocols to collect whole blood in K2EDTA tubes. For TCRbeta analysis, collaborators shipped samples as frozen whole blood, isolated PBMCs, or DNA extracted from either of those sample types. The germline V gene sets CDR1 to SGHVS and CDR2 to FNYEAQ. Including cysteine and phenylalanine, the CDR3 has 14 amino acids. CDR3 DNA is the only sequence kept; it has 42 bases, read in frame from the first base. V loses 1 base at its end and J loses 5 bases; junction bases beyond the gene matches: 4. The chain is assembled from TRBV7-6 and TRBJ1-1; 7 central bases correspond to TRBD1. The origin of this receptor is a human donor with acute or convalescent COVID-19. The donor label of this sample is uncertain. Sequencing was carried out using peripheral blood. The CDR3 region has the sequence CASSLGQGRTEAFF. The DNA is as follows: TGTGCCAGCAGCTTAGGACAGGGAAGGACTGAAGCTTTCTTT.